This T cell receptor beta chain is drawn from a study of high-grade serous ovarian cancer treatment subgroups. This CDR3 is built from 15 residues. Between the trimmed V and J ends, which lost 0 bases and 4 bases, there was a span of 10 bases. CDR1 and CDR2 (germline): SGHAT, FQNNGV. Tumor tissue was taken before any definitive surgery or chemotherapy was given. Assay used: immunoSEQ multiplex PCR; TCRdb lists only in-frame clones, some missing. The sample has some 2,700 clones; roughly two thirds are singletons. This receptor was identified in a human donor with high-grade serous ovarian cancer. The material sequenced was tumor tissue. The chain uses TRBV11-2 and TRBJ2-1; no clear D. CDR3 region: CASSLEGLVYNEQFF. CDR3 sequence (DNA): TGTGCCAGCAGCTTAGAGGGTTTGGTTTACAATGAGCAGTTCTTC.